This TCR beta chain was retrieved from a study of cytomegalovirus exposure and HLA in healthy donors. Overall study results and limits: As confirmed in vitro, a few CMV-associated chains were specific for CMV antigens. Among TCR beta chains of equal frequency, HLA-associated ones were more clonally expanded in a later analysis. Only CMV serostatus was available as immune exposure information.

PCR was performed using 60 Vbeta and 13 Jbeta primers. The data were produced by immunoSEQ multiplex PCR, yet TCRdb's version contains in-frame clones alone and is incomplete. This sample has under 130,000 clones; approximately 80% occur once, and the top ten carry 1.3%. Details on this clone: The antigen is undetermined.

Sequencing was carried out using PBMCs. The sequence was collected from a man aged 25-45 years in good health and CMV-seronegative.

CDR3: CASSFMVGRGVGTDTQYF. Here the CDR3 DNA reads TGCGCCAGCAGCTTCATGGTGGGGAGGGGAGTCGGCACAGATACGCAGTATTTT. The V and J genes are TRBV4-1 and TRBJ2-3; 7 bases are shared with TRBD2. Germline V gives CDR1 MGHRA, CDR2 YSYEKL. The junction had 15 bases not matched to a gene; V was cut back by 5 bases and J by 1 base. CDR3 length: 18 residues.